The sequence of this T cell receptor (beta chain) was determined in a study of OX40 agonist ivuxolimab in advanced cancers. Across the study: Partial responses were achieved by three patients, one with hepatocellular carcinoma and two with cutaneous melanoma.

The CDR3 runs 11 residues. Trimming removed 7 bases from V and 6 bases from J, with 8 bases in between. The germline CDR1 and CDR2 sequences are MNHNS and SASEGT. Study outcomes and limitations: CD8+ T cells (on average) carried more expanded clones than CD4+ T cells.

Method: immunoSEQ multiplex PCR; TCRdb's copy keeps in-frame clones and lacks some. The sample carries tens of thousands of clones, about nine tenths recorded once. Remarks on this clone: Its specificity is unknown.

The starting material was CD4+ or CD8+ T cells sorted from blood, obtained in a trial of the OX40 agonist ivuxolimab. The clonotype was recovered from an adult with an advanced solid tumor such as melanoma, head and neck, liver or kidney cancer. The rearrangement links TRBV6-1 to TRBJ2-3; D is uncertain. The CDR3 reads CASNWFDTQYF. For the CDR3, the DNA is TGTGCCAGCAATTGGTTCGATACGCAGTATTTT.